The T cell receptor beta chain described here comes from a study of radiotherapy plus CTLA-4 blockade in lung cancer. The method was immunoSEQ multiplex PCR; TCRdb's version includes in-frame clones alone and lacks a portion of them. The table has under 65,000 clones, about 85% seen once. Specimen: peripheral blood, collected from a patient treated with radiotherapy plus ipilimumab. The receptor was derived from a human donor with non-small cell lung cancer who had a complete response to radiotherapy plus ipilimumab.

In nucleotides, the CDR3 is TGTGCCAGCAGTTCCTTCGGGACAGCTGAGCAGTTCTTC. Its translation is CASSSFGTAEQFF. This rearrangement joins TRBV25-1 to TRBJ2-1, with TRBD1 matching over 7 bases. This CDR3 comprises 13 residues. CDR1 is MGHDK and CDR2 is SYGVNS in the germline V gene. The V and J ends lost 5 bases and 9 bases, in that order; junction bases with no gene match: 7. Full variable domain (outside the CDR3, taken from reference TRBV25-1 and TRBJ2-1): EADIYQTPRYLVIGTGKKITLECSQTMGHDKMYWYQQDPGMELHLIHYSYGVNSTEKGDLSSESTVSRIRTEHFPLTLESARPSHTSQYLCASSSFGTAEQFFGPGTRLTVL.